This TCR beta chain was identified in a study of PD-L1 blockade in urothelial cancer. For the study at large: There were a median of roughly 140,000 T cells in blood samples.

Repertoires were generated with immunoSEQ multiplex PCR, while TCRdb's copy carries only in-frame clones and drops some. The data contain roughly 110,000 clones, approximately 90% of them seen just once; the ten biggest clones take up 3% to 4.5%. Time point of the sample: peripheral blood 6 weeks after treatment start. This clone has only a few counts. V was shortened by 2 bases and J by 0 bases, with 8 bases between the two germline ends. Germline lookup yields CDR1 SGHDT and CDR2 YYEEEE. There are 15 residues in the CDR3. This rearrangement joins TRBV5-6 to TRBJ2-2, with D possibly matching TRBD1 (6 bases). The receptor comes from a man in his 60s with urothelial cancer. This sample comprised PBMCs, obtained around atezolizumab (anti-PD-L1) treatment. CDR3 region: CASSLTGTNTGELFF. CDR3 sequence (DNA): TGTGCCAGCAGCTTAACAGGGACGAACACCGGGGAGCTGTTTTTT.